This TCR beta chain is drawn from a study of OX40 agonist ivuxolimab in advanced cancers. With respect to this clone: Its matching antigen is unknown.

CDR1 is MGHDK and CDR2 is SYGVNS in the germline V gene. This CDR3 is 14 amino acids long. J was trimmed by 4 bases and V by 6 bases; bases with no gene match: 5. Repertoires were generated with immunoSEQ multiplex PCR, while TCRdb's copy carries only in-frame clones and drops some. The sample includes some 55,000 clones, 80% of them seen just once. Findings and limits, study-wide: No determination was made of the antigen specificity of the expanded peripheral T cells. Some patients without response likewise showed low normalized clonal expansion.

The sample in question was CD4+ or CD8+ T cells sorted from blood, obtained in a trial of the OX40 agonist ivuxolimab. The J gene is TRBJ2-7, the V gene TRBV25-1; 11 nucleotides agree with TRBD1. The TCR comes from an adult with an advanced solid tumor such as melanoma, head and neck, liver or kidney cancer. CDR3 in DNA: TGTGCCAGCAGCGACCGGGACAGGGGGTACGAGCAGTACTTC. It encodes CASSDRDRGYEQYF.